The rows below give T cell receptor beta chains drawn from one sample of a study of PD-1 blockade in classical Hodgkin lymphoma. Clones were read by immunoSEQ multiplex PCR, and TCRdb kept only the in-frame ones, dropping some. The sample records about 21,000 clones, 94% being singletons. Material: peripheral blood mononuclear cells (PBMCs). These receptors all stem from a human donor with classical Hodgkin lymphoma. Both conserved end residues are part of each CDR3. The D gene is left open where the match is weak. Size is stated for part of the rows, as once, few or many counts, or as a class when the clone is expanded.

>TRBJ2-7|TRBV20-1|.|.
CSASIAYEQYF
TGCAGTGCTTCGATCGCTTACGAGCAGTACTTC
>TRBJ2-1|TRBV15|.|.
CATGPTLYNEQFF
TGTGCCACCGGACCCACCTTGTACAATGAGCAGTTCTTC
>TRBJ2-5|TRBV5-5|.|TRBD2
CASSWGLAGTQYF
TGTGCCAGCAGCTGGGGACTAGCCGGGACCCAGTACTTC
>TRBJ2-1|TRBV9|.|TRBD2
CASSVAVTSSNEQFF
TGTGCCAGCAGCGTAGCTGTGACTAGCTCCAATGAGCAGTTCTTC
>TRBJ1-3|TRBV15|once|.
CATSRDGGLGNTIYF
TGTGCCACCAGCAGAGACGGTGGCCTCGGAAACACCATATATTTT
>TRBJ2-7|TRBV28|.|.
CASSLGGFDEQYF
TGTGCCAGCAGTTTGGGGGGTTTCGACGAGCAGTACTTC
>TRBJ2-2|TRBV7-9|.|.
CASSLYTGTGELFF
TGTGCCAGCAGCCTTTACACCGGGACCGGGGAGCTGTTTTTT
>TRBJ1-1|TRBV7-6|once|TRBD1
CASSVRQGPNTEAFF
TGTGCCAGCAGCGTCCGACAGGGACCGAACACTGAAGCTTTCTTT
>TRBJ2-5|TRBV14|.|.
CASSQHGWYQETQYF
TGTGCCAGCAGCCAACACGGATGGTACCAAGAGACCCAGTACTTC
>TRBJ2-7|TRBV7-8|.|.
CASSLVAGPTYEQYF
TGTGCCAGCAGCTTAGTTGCAGGACCGACCTACGAGCAGTACTTC
>TRBJ2-5|TRBV29-1|.|TRBD1
CGTGEQETQYF
TGTGGGACAGGGGAACAAGAGACCCAGTACTTC